These T cell receptor beta chains were read from a single sample in a study of identical twins. TCRdb called the 5' RACE reads again in MiXCR, with one record for every CDR3 protein. The profile shows fewer than 650,000 distinct CDR3 sequences, 9.5% to 10% of them singletons. This sample was also put to use in a study of yellow fever vaccine responses in identical twins.

Source material: PBMCs. Source of these receptors: a woman under 30 in good health. Both conserved end residues are part of each CDR3. Each record gives: V gene, D gene, J gene, clone size, CDR3 protein, CDR3 DNA. D genes are given only for firm matches. Clone size is stated in some rows and not others, as once, few, many or a class when expanded.

TRBV4-1	TRBD2	TRBJ2-7	few	CASSQDGGSSGSHEQYF	TGCGCCAGCAGCCAAGATGGTGGGTCCAGCGGGAGCCACGAGCAGTACTTC
TRBV12-3/TRBV12-4	TRBD1	TRBJ1-5	many	CASSRGQGNQPQHF	TGTGCCAGCAGCCGAGGACAGGGCAATCAGCCCCAGCATTTT
TRBV27	-	TRBJ1-1	many	CASRDNTEAFF	TGTGCCAGCAGGGATAACACTGAAGCTTTCTTT
TRBV3-1	TRBD1	TRBJ2-7	many	CASSRTGNYEQYF	TGTGCCAGCAGCCGGACAGGGAACTACGAGCAGTACTTC
TRBV12-3/TRBV12-4	-	TRBJ2-3	many	CASSPRGENTQYF	TGTGCCAGCAGTCCCCGGGGTGAAAATACGCAGTATTTT
TRBV7-2	-	TRBJ2-5	few	CASSLALALGQETQYF	TGTGCCAGCAGCTTAGCCTTAGCGCTGGGACAAGAGACCCAGTACTTC
TRBV7-2	TRBD2	TRBJ2-7	few	CASSLRAGKLAGAEQYF	TGTGCCAGCAGCTTACGGGCGGGGAAACTAGCGGGGGCAGAGCAGTACTTC
TRBV7-2	TRBD2	TRBJ2-1	few	CASSSIGTSGNYNEQFF	TGTGCCAGCAGCTCTATAGGGACTAGCGGGAACTACAATGAGCAGTTCTTC
TRBV4-2	-	TRBJ2-7	few	CASGTGLASYEQYF	TGTGCCAGCGGCACCGGACTCGCGAGCTACGAGCAGTACTTC
TRBV7-2	TRBD1	TRBJ1-1	few	CASSLIGQDTEAFF	TGTGCCAGCAGCTTAATAGGACAGGACACTGAAGCTTTCTTT
TRBV12-3/TRBV12-4	-	TRBJ2-1	few	CASSEQASYNEQFF	TGTGCCAGCAGTGAACAGGCCTCCTACAATGAGCAGTTCTTC
TRBV20-1	-	TRBJ1-1	many	CSARGMDKTRLKDTEAFF	TGCAGTGCTAGGGGAATGGACAAAACACGCCTTAAGGACACTGAAGCTTTCTTT
TRBV19	TRBD2	TRBJ2-1	few	CASTGTSGGAWNEQFF	TGTGCCAGTACAGGGACTAGCGGGGGGGCCTGGAATGAGCAGTTCTTC
TRBV12-3/TRBV12-4	TRBD2	TRBJ2-7	few	CASSKLAGAAEQYF	TGTGCCAGCAGTAAATTAGCGGGAGCGGCCGAGCAGTACTTC
TRBV20-1	TRBD1	TRBJ1-3	many	CSAPGTDGNTIYF	TGCAGTGCCCCCGGGACAGACGGAAACACCATATATTTT
TRBV12-3/TRBV12-4	TRBD2	TRBJ2-7	medium-sized	CASSLAGASYEQYF	TGTGCCAGCAGTCTAGCGGGAGCCTCCTACGAGCAGTACTTC
TRBV5-1	TRBD2	TRBJ2-7	-	CASSDGTSSAYEQYF	TGCGCCAGCAGCGATGGGACTAGTTCTGCGTACGAGCAGTACTTC
TRBV20-1	TRBD2	TRBJ2-5	many	CSAILAAQETQYF	TGCAGTGCTATACTAGCGGCACAAGAGACCCAGTACTTC
TRBV20-1	-	TRBJ2-7	-	CSAIRRALAHEQYF	TGCAGTGCTATCCGAAGGGCACTAGCCCACGAGCAGTACTTC
TRBV6-2/TRBV6-3	-	TRBJ2-2	-	CASSYGTGTNTGELFF	TGTGCCAGCAGTTACGGCACAGGGACGAACACCGGGGAGCTGTTTTTT
TRBV29-1	TRBD2	TRBJ2-1	-	CSCFGLAGVRQFF	TGCAGCTGTTTTGGACTAGCGGGAGTACGGCAGTTCTTC
TRBV3-1	-	TRBJ2-5	many	CASRPRWTGETQYF	TGTGCCAGCAGGCCCAGATGGACGGGGGAGACCCAGTACTTC
TRBV15	TRBD2	TRBJ2-1	few	CATSRDRGLVGNEQFF	TGTGCCACCAGCAGAGATCGGGGACTAGTAGGTAATGAGCAGTTCTTC
TRBV29-1	-	TRBJ1-4	few	CSVIQVTPSTNEKLFF	TGCAGCGTTATCCAGGTCACCCCTTCAACTAATGAAAAACTGTTTTTT
TRBV14	-	TRBJ2-1	-	CASSQQGSGPEQFF	TGTGCCAGCAGCCAACAGGGTTCTGGACCTGAGCAGTTCTTC
TRBV6-6	-	TRBJ1-4	few	CASSKTLGEKLFF	TGTGCCAGCAGTAAAACATTAGGTGAAAAACTGTTTTTT
TRBV2	TRBD1	TRBJ2-6	-	CASRDRVSGANVLTF	TGTGCCAGCCGGGACAGGGTATCTGGGGCCAACGTCCTGACTTTC
TRBV7-9	-	TRBJ2-3	many	CASSGPIPTPTDTQYF	TGTGCCAGCAGCGGACCCATCCCAACACCCACAGATACGCAGTATTTT
TRBV12-3/TRBV12-4	-	TRBJ1-1	few	CASSGPTGYTEAFF	TGTGCCAGCAGTGGCCCCACGGGGTACACTGAAGCTTTCTTT
TRBV7-8	-	TRBJ2-3	few	CASSLGTSRTQYF	TGTGCCAGCAGCTTAGGGACCTCCCGTACGCAGTATTTT
TRBV7-9	-	TRBJ2-7	many	CASSRNTGRITYEQYF	TGTGCCAGCAGCCGCAACACAGGGAGGATCACCTACGAGCAGTACTTC
TRBV12-3/TRBV12-4	TRBD1	TRBJ2-5	-	CASSLRPGQGGETQYF	TGTGCCAGCAGTTTGCGGCCGGGACAGGGGGGAGAGACCCAGTACTTC
TRBV28	-	TRBJ1-3	-	CASRVPGYSGNTIYF	TGTGCCAGCAGAGTACCAGGGTACTCTGGAAACACCATATATTTT
TRBV2	-	TRBJ2-3	-	CASSEVAHHTQYF	TGTGCCAGCAGTGAAGTTGCGCACCATACGCAGTATTTT
TRBV27	-	TRBJ1-4	many	CASSFNYLREKLFF	TGTGCCAGCAGTTTTAATTATCTGCGGGAAAAACTGTTTTTT
TRBV7-2	TRBD2	TRBJ2-7	-	CASSSRLAGRYEQYF	TGTGCCAGCAGTTCCCGCCTAGCGGGGAGGTACGAGCAGTACTTC
TRBV4-2	TRBD2	TRBJ2-1	many	CASSQFLSGGTYNEQFF	TGTGCCAGCAGCCAATTTCTTAGCGGGGGCACCTACAATGAGCAGTTCTTC
TRBV18	-	TRBJ2-7	-	CASSPGDFTEPYEQYF	TGTGCCAGCTCACCAGGGGACTTTACCGAACCCTACGAGCAGTACTTC
TRBV10-3	-	TRBJ1-2	-	CAISEDGSYSDYGYTF	TGTGCCATCAGTGAGGACGGGAGTTACTCTGACTATGGCTACACCTTC
TRBV12-3/TRBV12-4	TRBD2	TRBJ2-7	many	CASSFGAGGLYEQYF	TGTGCCAGCAGTTTTGGGGCGGGGGGTCTATACGAGCAGTACTTC
TRBV12-3/TRBV12-4	TRBD1	TRBJ1-2	many	CASRLPGTGGTGYTF	TGTGCCAGCAGATTACCCGGGACAGGGGGCACTGGCTACACCTTC
TRBV5-1	-	TRBJ2-2	many	CASSSHQLATGELFF	TGCGCCAGCAGCTCGCACCAGCTGGCCACCGGGGAGCTGTTTTTT